The 20 T cell receptor beta chains listed next were all sequenced from one sample in a study of shared clonotypes between healthy human individuals. Assay: immunoSEQ multiplex PCR; the TCRdb copy retains only in-frame clones and omits some. The table has about 520,000 clones, approximately 94% seen once; the top ten hold 0.055% to 0.075%. The specimen was naive CD4+ T cells sorted from blood. The subset: CD45RA+ positively selected. These receptors were taken from a woman younger than 45 in good health.

CDR3 residues: CASSSSGQGNTGELFF. The CDR3 region has the DNA TGTGCCAGCAGCTCGTCGGGACAGGGAAACACCGGGGAGCTGTTTTTT. The genes are TRBV5-4 and TRBJ2-2; 9 nucleotides agree with TRBD1. The length of the CDR3 is 16 residues. Germline-derived CDR1 and CDR2 are SGHNT and YYREEE (reference sequence). Unmatched junction bases numbered 5, after V lost 3 bases and J lost 2 bases.

This clone has just one count. The V call is TRBV6-5, the J call TRBJ2-7; TRBD2 agrees at 10 bases. The CDR3 sequence is 15 residues long. Trimming cost V 2 bases and J 7 bases; bases outside gene matches: 8. CDR1 MNHEY and CDR2 SVGAGI come from the germline V gene. The CDR3 reads CASSYAAGGPGEQYF. The CDR3 bases are TGTGCCAGCAGTTACGCAGCGGGAGGGCCGGGGGAGCAGTACTTC.

V usage is TRBV29-1 and J usage is TRBJ1-4; tentative D call: TRBD1 (5 bases). Per the germline V gene, CDR1 is SQVTM and CDR2 is ANQGSEA. V was cut by 6 bases and J by 5 bases, with 10 bases left in between. This CDR3 is built from 12 residues. The CDR3 reads CSVNSGNEKLFF. DNA for the CDR3: TGCAGCGTGAACTCAGGGAATGAAAAACTGTTTTTT.

Only one count was recorded for this clone. The chain employs TRBV28 and TRBJ1-5; D may be TRBD1 (5 bases). The CDR3 has 13 residues. Trimming cost V 8 bases and J 3 bases, with 11 bases left between them. Germline V CDR1 and CDR2: MDHEN, SYDVKM. CDR3 residues: CASSRQHNQPQHF. As DNA, the CDR3 is TGTGCCAGCTCACGACAGCACAATCAGCCCCAGCATTTT.

The chain has TRBV19 and TRBJ1-2; unclear D gene. Per the germline V gene, CDR1 is LNHDA and CDR2 is SQIVND (reference sequence). V was cut by 4 bases and J by 3 bases, with 9 bases left in between. This CDR3 comprises 13 residues. In DNA, the CDR3 is TGTGCCAGTAGTAGATCAGAGCACTATGGCTACACCTTC. Translated, it gives CASSRSEHYGYTF.

The rearrangement uses TRBV30 and TRBJ1-4, with 8 bases matching TRBD1. In germline, CDR1 is GTSNPN, CDR2 SVGIG (reference sequence). Unmatched junction bases numbered 9, after V lost 1 base and J lost 8 bases. The CDR3 length is 15 residues. The CDR3 DNA sequence: TGTGCCTGGAGTGCCCGACAGGGGACGAGCGAAAAACTGTTTTTT. It encodes CAWSARQGTSEKLFF.

Written as DNA, the CDR3 is TGCGCCAGCAGCAGGACAGGGTATCGGGGAAATGAGCAGTTCTTC. This sequence encodes CASSRTGYRGNEQFF. The rearrangement uses TRBV5-1 and TRBJ2-1, with 8 bases lining up with TRBD1. The CDR3 length is 15 residues. Germline loops: CDR1 SGHRS, CDR2 YFSETQ. With V trimmed by 4 bases and J by 7 bases, 10 bases remained unmatched.

This clone was detected once. The chain recombines TRBV7-2 with TRBJ2-2; no clear D gene. Looked up from germline, CDR1 is SGHTA and CDR2 is FQGNSA. The CDR3 loop spans 15 amino acids. V lost 7 bases and J 0 bases, leaving 12 bases between the germline ends. In DNA, the CDR3 is TGTGCCAGCACCAGAACTCCCGCGAACACCGGGGAGCTGTTTTTT. Its translation is CASTRTPANTGELFF.

CDR3 DNA sequence: TGTGCCAGCAGTTTCCCCGCCACAGGGGGCGGTGGCTACACCTTC. Protein product: CASSFPATGGGGYTF. The gene calls are TRBV28 and TRBJ1-2; TRBD1 agrees at 9 bases. Trimming cost V 3 bases and J 7 bases; bases outside gene matches: 9. Germline-derived CDR1 and CDR2 are MDHEN and SYDVKM. This CDR3 has 15 residues.

Details on this clone: Different DNA sequences within this sample yield the same CDR3. J is TRBJ1-5 and V is TRBV6-1, with 7 bases that match TRBD1. With V trimmed by 2 bases and J by 3 bases, 4 bases remained unmatched. The germline V gene encodes CDR1 MNHNS and CDR2 SASEGT. This CDR3 is 15 amino acids long. The DNA for the CDR3 is TGTGCCAGCAGTGAACGAGACAGGGCCAATCAGCCCCAGCATTTT. Encoded protein: CASSERDRANQPQHF.

The J gene is TRBJ2-3, the V gene TRBV6-4; 8 nucleotides agree with TRBD1. V lost 3 bases and J lost 2; bases outside the gene matches: 4. The CDR3 runs to 15 residues. From germline, CDR1 is MRHNA and CDR2 SNTAGT. CDR3 sequence reads: CASSEKDRATDTQYF. DNA for the CDR3: TGTGCCAGCAGTGAGAAGGACAGGGCCACAGATACGCAGTATTTT.

V and J are TRBV6-6 and TRBJ2-2; TRBD2 matches 8 bases. The J segment lost 6 bases and the V segment lost 3 bases, leaving 9 bases of the junction unmatched. CDR3 length equals 16 residues. Germline-derived CDR1 and CDR2 are MNHNY and SVGAGI (reference sequence). CDR3 loop: CASSYSGLGFSGELFF. Written as DNA, the CDR3 is TGTGCCAGCAGTTATTCGGGACTAGGATTTTCCGGGGAGCTGTTTTTT.

Turning to this clone: Other DNA sequences within the sample encode an identical CDR3. The chain joins TRBV28 to TRBJ1-3; D may be TRBD1 (6 bases). The V gene's germline CDR1 is MDHEN and CDR2 SYDVKM. V was trimmed by 2 bases and J by 1 base, leaving 9 bases between them. The CDR3 spans 15 residues. CDR3 DNA sequence: TGTGCCAGCAGTTTACCGACAGGATCTGGAAACACCATATATTTT. Translated: CASSLPTGSGNTIYF.

The chain combines TRBV3-1 (or the pseudogene TRBV3-2) with TRBJ1-1; the D is unclear. The germline gives CDR1 LGHDT, CDR2 YNNKEL (reference sequence). This CDR3 contains 9 residues. Between the trimmed V and J ends, which lost 7 bases and 8 bases, there was a span of 5 bases. The DNA of the CDR3 is TGTGCCAGCACAGCCGAAGCTTTCTTT. Translated, it gives CASTAEAFF.

The gene calls are TRBV28 and TRBJ1-1; no reliable D call. Germline-derived CDR1 and CDR2 are MDHEN and SYDVKM. The CDR3 contains 14 residues. The V end was cut by 2 bases, the J end by 7 bases, with 14 bases between. CDR3 in DNA: TGTGCCAGCAGTTTAAGAGGTCAGAGAATTGAAGCTTTCTTT. As protein: CASSLRGQRIEAFF.

The V gene is TRBV28, the J gene TRBJ1-5, with unresolved D. The CDR3 sequence is 12 residues long. V shed 6 bases and J shed 4 bases, with 7 bases lying between them. Germline CDR1 reads MDHEN; CDR2 reads SYDVKM. CDR3 amino acids: CASSLMNQPQHF. For the CDR3, the DNA is TGTGCCAGCAGCTTGATGAATCAGCCCCAGCATTTT.

The chain is built from TRBV28 and TRBJ1-4; possibly TRBD1 for D (6 bases). There are 15 residues in the CDR3. Per the germline V gene, CDR1 is MDHEN and CDR2 is SYDVKM. Trimming cost V 2 bases and J 4 bases, with 11 bases left between them. The CDR3 sequence: CASSLTRGGNEKLFF. The CDR3 DNA reads as TGTGCCAGCAGTTTAACCAGGGGAGGTAATGAAAAACTGTTTTTT. The variable domain in full, with the rest retrieved from reference TRBV28 and TRBJ1-4, is DVKVTQSSRYLVKRTGEKVFLECVQDMDHENMFWYRQDPGLGLRLIYFSYDVKMKEKGDIPEGYSVSREKKERFSLILESASTNQTSMYLCASSLTRGGNEKLFFGSGTQLSVL.

This chain joins TRBV28 and TRBJ2-7, with 8 bases lining up with TRBD2. Germline-derived CDR1 and CDR2 are MDHEN and SYDVKM. The CDR3 has 13 amino acids. Trimming took 5 bases from V and 7 from J; bases not matched to a gene: 7. CDR3 bases: TGTGCCAGCAGTAGAGCGGGAGTGGGGGAGCAGTACTTC. This translates into CASSRAGVGEQYF.

The chain recombines TRBV20-1 with TRBJ1-2; D gene uncertain. This CDR3 is built from 10 residues. The V gene lost 5 bases and the J gene lost 7 bases, with 8 bases spanning the gap. Germline CDR1 DFQATT, CDR2 SNEGSKA (reference sequence). The chain's CDR3 is CSAGVSGYTF. Here the CDR3 DNA reads TGCAGTGCTGGGGTAAGTGGCTACACCTTC.

This chain links TRBV14 with TRBJ1-2, with 9 bases identical to TRBD1. Looked up from germline, CDR1 is SGHDN and CDR2 is FVKESK. V lost 2 bases to trimming and J lost 4 bases; unmatched junction nucleotides: 5. This CDR3 has 15 amino acids. The CDR3 is CASSQTGTGIYGYTF. CDR3 DNA sequence: TGTGCCAGCAGCCAAACCGGGACAGGGATCTATGGCTACACCTTC. Drawing the rest from reference TRBV14 and TRBJ1-2, the complete variable domain is EAGVTQFPSHSVIEKGQTVTLRCDPISGHDNLYWYRRVMGKEIKFLLHFVKESKQDESGMPNNRFLAERTGGTYSTLKVQPAELEDSGVYFCASSQTGTGIYGYTFGSGTRLTVV.